Listed below are T cell receptor beta chains from one sample, sequenced in a study of blood T cell repertoires in COVID-19. Repertoires were generated with immunoSEQ multiplex PCR, while TCRdb's copy carries only in-frame clones and drops some. The profile shows roughly 14,000 clones, approximately 73% of them singletons. The sample taken for sequencing was peripheral blood. These receptors were obtained from a boy aged 2 to 9 with active or convalescent COVID-19. Both conserved end residues are part of each CDR3. Each record gives: CDR3 length, clone size, D gene, J gene, V gene, CDR3 protein, CDR3 DNA. D genes are given only for firm matches. Clone size is given for some rows only: seen once, a few or many times, or a class if the clone is expanded.

CDR3 length: 15
clone size: -
D gene: -
J gene: TRBJ2-1
V gene: TRBV2
CDR3 protein: CASSVTGHPITEQFF
CDR3 DNA: TGTGCCAGCAGTGTTACAGGACATCCTATTACTGAGCAGTTCTTC

CDR3 length: 15
clone size: -
D gene: TRBD1
J gene: TRBJ2-5
V gene: TRBV6-6
CDR3 protein: CASSKGGQILETQYF
CDR3 DNA: TGTGCCAGCTCGAAAGGGGGACAGATATTAGAGACCCAGTACTTC

CDR3 length: 14
clone size: -
D gene: -
J gene: TRBJ2-1
V gene: TRBV29-1
CDR3 protein: CSGKKGSSYNEQFF
CDR3 DNA: TGCAGCGGGAAGAAAGGGAGCTCCTACAATGAGCAGTTCTTC

CDR3 length: 14
clone size: once
D gene: TRBD1
J gene: TRBJ2-1
V gene: TRBV6-2/TRBV6-3
CDR3 protein: CASSPRDSWDEQFF
CDR3 DNA: TGTGCCAGCAGTCCACGGGACAGTTGGGATGAGCAGTTCTTC

CDR3 length: 15
clone size: -
D gene: -
J gene: TRBJ1-5
V gene: TRBV7-5
CDR3 protein: CARSLEGRGHQPQHF
CDR3 DNA: TGTGCCAGAAGCTTAGAGGGCAGGGGCCATCAGCCCCAGCATTTT

CDR3 length: 14
clone size: -
D gene: TRBD2
J gene: TRBJ2-3
V gene: TRBV6-2/TRBV6-3
CDR3 protein: CASSPRGRGDTQYF
CDR3 DNA: TGTGCCAGCAGTCCCCGGGGGAGGGGAGATACGCAGTATTTT

CDR3 length: 15
clone size: -
D gene: TRBD1
J gene: TRBJ1-4
V gene: TRBV6-1
CDR3 protein: CASSEGTGGDEKLFF
CDR3 DNA: TGTGCCAGCAGTGAGGGGACAGGGGGCGATGAAAAACTGTTTTTT

CDR3 length: 17
clone size: once
D gene: -
J gene: TRBJ1-2
V gene: TRBV27
CDR3 protein: CASSLGPGPGRSYGYTF
CDR3 DNA: TGTGCCAGCAGTTTGGGACCCGGGCCAGGGAGGAGCTATGGCTACACCTTC

CDR3 length: 14
clone size: -
D gene: -
J gene: TRBJ1-1
V gene: TRBV5-1
CDR3 protein: CASSYGQRVTEAFF
CDR3 DNA: TGCGCCAGCAGCTACGGACAGCGAGTCACTGAAGCTTTCTTT

CDR3 length: 14
clone size: -
D gene: TRBD2
J gene: TRBJ2-1
V gene: TRBV10-3
CDR3 protein: CAISRGLADNEQFF
CDR3 DNA: TGTGCCATCAGCAGGGGACTAGCAGACAATGAGCAGTTCTTC

CDR3 length: 16
clone size: -
D gene: -
J gene: TRBJ1-3
V gene: TRBV7-9
CDR3 protein: CASSLKATGPGNTMYF
CDR3 DNA: TGTGCCAGCAGCTTAAAAGCTACCGGACCGGGAAACACCATGTATTTT

CDR3 length: 15
clone size: -
D gene: -
J gene: TRBJ1-1
V gene: TRBV6-5
CDR3 protein: CASSYSRGLNTEAFF
CDR3 DNA: TGTGCCAGCAGTTACTCGAGGGGACTTAACACTGAAGCTTTCTTT

CDR3 length: 16
clone size: -
D gene: -
J gene: TRBJ2-7
V gene: TRBV28
CDR3 protein: CASSLDGWREYYEQYF
CDR3 DNA: TGTGCCAGCAGCCTCGACGGCTGGCGGGAATACTACGAGCAGTACTTC

CDR3 length: 14
clone size: -
D gene: -
J gene: TRBJ1-4
V gene: TRBV6-5
CDR3 protein: CASSRTAAGKKLFF
CDR3 DNA: TGTGCCAGCTCCCGCACAGCTGCCGGGAAAAAACTGTTTTTT

CDR3 length: 11
clone size: -
D gene: -
J gene: TRBJ2-1
V gene: TRBV20-1
CDR3 protein: CSSLSKNEQFF
CDR3 DNA: TGCAGTTCATTAAGCAAGAATGAGCAGTTCTTC

CDR3 length: 15
clone size: -
D gene: TRBD1
J gene: TRBJ1-2
V gene: TRBV5-4
CDR3 protein: CASSSGQGHTYGYTF
CDR3 DNA: TGTGCCAGCAGCTCGGGACAGGGCCACACCTATGGCTACACCTTC

CDR3 length: 16
clone size: -
D gene: -
J gene: TRBJ1-6
V gene: TRBV7-2
CDR3 protein: CASSQDSPRAGSPLHF
CDR3 DNA: TGTGCCAGCAGCCAAGACAGTCCCCGGGCTGGCTCACCCCTCCACTTT

CDR3 length: 12
clone size: -
D gene: -
J gene: TRBJ2-7
V gene: TRBV6-6
CDR3 protein: CASSGAAYEQYF
CDR3 DNA: TGTGCCAGCAGTGGGGCCGCCTACGAGCAGTACTTC

CDR3 length: 15
clone size: -
D gene: -
J gene: TRBJ2-5
V gene: TRBV7-9
CDR3 protein: CASSLHIGAQETQYF
CDR3 DNA: TGTGCCAGCAGCCTTCATATAGGGGCACAAGAGACCCAGTACTTC

CDR3 length: 14
clone size: -
D gene: TRBD1
J gene: TRBJ1-2
V gene: TRBV9
CDR3 protein: CASSEPGTAQGYTF
CDR3 DNA: TGTGCCAGCAGCGAGCCCGGGACAGCTCAGGGCTACACCTTC

CDR3 length: 15
clone size: -
D gene: TRBD2
J gene: TRBJ2-3
V gene: TRBV19
CDR3 protein: CASGPQAGGTDTQYF
CDR3 DNA: TGTGCCAGTGGTCCTCAAGCGGGAGGGACAGATACGCAGTATTTT

CDR3 length: 14
clone size: -
D gene: -
J gene: TRBJ2-7
V gene: TRBV27
CDR3 protein: CASSFGTGNYEQYF
CDR3 DNA: TGTGCCAGCAGTTTTGGGACTGGGAATTACGAGCAGTACTTC

CDR3 length: 15
clone size: -
D gene: -
J gene: TRBJ2-5
V gene: TRBV5-1
CDR3 protein: CASSLNPRSGETQYF
CDR3 DNA: TGCGCCAGCAGCTTGAATCCCAGATCCGGGGAGACCCAGTACTTC

CDR3 length: 14
clone size: -
D gene: -
J gene: TRBJ2-1
V gene: TRBV27
CDR3 protein: CASSFTGSYNEQFF
CDR3 DNA: TGTGCCAGCAGTTTCACAGGGTCGTACAATGAGCAGTTCTTC

CDR3 length: 13
clone size: -
D gene: -
J gene: TRBJ2-7
V gene: TRBV9
CDR3 protein: CASSSSPGDEQYF
CDR3 DNA: TGTGCCAGCAGCTCCTCTCCGGGAGACGAGCAGTACTTC

CDR3 length: 14
clone size: -
D gene: -
J gene: TRBJ1-5
V gene: TRBV7-2
CDR3 protein: CASSLVGAREPQHF
CDR3 DNA: TGTGCCAGCAGCTTAGTGGGGGCGCGTGAGCCCCAGCATTTT

CDR3 length: 15
clone size: -
D gene: TRBD2
J gene: TRBJ2-5
V gene: TRBV18
CDR3 protein: CASSPPRGGRETQYF
CDR3 DNA: TGTGCCAGCTCACCACCGCGGGGGGGTCGGGAGACCCAGTACTTC

CDR3 length: 13
clone size: -
D gene: -
J gene: TRBJ1-3
V gene: TRBV30
CDR3 protein: CAWSVTTGNTIYF
CDR3 DNA: TGTGCCTGGAGTGTAACAACTGGAAACACCATATATTTT

CDR3 length: 17
clone size: once
D gene: TRBD2
J gene: TRBJ2-5
V gene: TRBV11-2
CDR3 protein: CASSSLGSGRSGETQYF
CDR3 DNA: TGTGCCAGCAGCTCCCTGGGGAGCGGGAGGAGCGGAGAGACCCAGTACTTC

CDR3 length: 15
clone size: -
D gene: TRBD2
J gene: TRBJ2-1
V gene: TRBV3-1/TRBV3-2
CDR3 protein: CASSGLAGAYNEQFF
CDR3 DNA: TGTGCCAGCAGCGGACTAGCGGGAGCCTACAATGAGCAGTTCTTC

CDR3 length: 12
clone size: -
D gene: -
J gene: TRBJ2-1
V gene: TRBV7-9
CDR3 protein: CASRGDYNEQFF
CDR3 DNA: TGTGCCAGCAGAGGGGACTACAATGAGCAGTTCTTC

CDR3 length: 12
clone size: -
D gene: -
J gene: TRBJ2-3
V gene: TRBV18
CDR3 protein: CASSPIRDTQYF
CDR3 DNA: TGTGCCAGCTCACCTATTAGAGATACGCAGTATTTT

CDR3 length: 16
clone size: -
D gene: TRBD2
J gene: TRBJ2-1
V gene: TRBV7-6
CDR3 protein: CASSLSGGAKYNEQFF
CDR3 DNA: TGTGCCAGCAGCCTTAGCGGGGGGGCCAAATACAATGAGCAGTTCTTC

CDR3 length: 11
clone size: large
D gene: -
J gene: TRBJ1-1
V gene: TRBV6-6
CDR3 protein: CASSRDTEAFF
CDR3 DNA: TGTGCCAGCAGCCGGGACACTGAAGCTTTCTTT

CDR3 length: 18
clone size: -
D gene: TRBD1
J gene: TRBJ2-2
V gene: TRBV15
CDR3 protein: CATSRYPSGTGNTGELFF
CDR3 DNA: TGTGCCACCAGCAGATACCCCTCCGGGACAGGGAACACCGGGGAGCTGTTTTTT

CDR3 length: 14
clone size: -
D gene: -
J gene: TRBJ2-3
V gene: TRBV6-5
CDR3 protein: CASRLTSKGYTQYF
CDR3 DNA: TGTGCCAGCAGGCTCACCTCAAAGGGGTATACGCAGTATTTT

CDR3 length: 14
clone size: -
D gene: TRBD1
J gene: TRBJ1-2
V gene: TRBV3-1/TRBV3-2
CDR3 protein: CASSQADRGSGYTF
CDR3 DNA: TGTGCCAGCAGCCAAGCGGACAGGGGCAGTGGCTACACCTTC

CDR3 length: 19
clone size: -
D gene: TRBD2
J gene: TRBJ2-3
V gene: TRBV3-1/TRBV3-2
CDR3 protein: CASSQGLGAGGRSTDTQYF
CDR3 DNA: TGTGCCAGCAGCCAAGGCCTCGGAGCGGGGGGACGAAGCACAGATACGCAGTATTTT

CDR3 length: 13
clone size: -
D gene: TRBD1
J gene: TRBJ1-2
V gene: TRBV2
CDR3 protein: CASSYQVQGAYTF
CDR3 DNA: TGTGCCAGCAGTTACCAAGTCCAGGGGGCCTACACCTTC

CDR3 length: 17
clone size: -
D gene: TRBD2
J gene: TRBJ2-3
V gene: TRBV7-9
CDR3 protein: CASSPRISGSVTDTQYF
CDR3 DNA: TGTGCCAGCAGCCCTAGAATTAGCGGGTCCGTCACAGATACGCAGTATTTT

CDR3 length: 13
clone size: -
D gene: TRBD1
J gene: TRBJ2-1
V gene: TRBV6-5
CDR3 protein: CASSNRGNNEQFF
CDR3 DNA: TGTGCCAGCAGTAACAGGGGCAACAATGAGCAGTTCTTC

CDR3 length: 15
clone size: -
D gene: TRBD2
J gene: TRBJ2-1
V gene: TRBV6-5
CDR3 protein: CASSGSGGAFNEQFF
CDR3 DNA: TGTGCCAGCTCCGGTAGCGGGGGGGCCTTTAATGAGCAGTTCTTC

CDR3 length: 16
clone size: few
D gene: TRBD1
J gene: TRBJ1-6
V gene: TRBV25-1
CDR3 protein: CARNCLGRGLCSPLHF
CDR3 DNA: TGTGCCAGAAATTGTTTGGGCAGGGGGCTTTGTTCACCCCTCCACTTT

CDR3 length: 15
clone size: -
D gene: -
J gene: TRBJ2-3
V gene: TRBV2
CDR3 protein: CASKNRDTSTDTQYF
CDR3 DNA: TGTGCCAGCAAGAACAGGGACACTAGCACAGATACGCAGTATTTT

CDR3 length: 14
clone size: few
D gene: TRBD1
J gene: TRBJ1-3
V gene: TRBV27
CDR3 protein: CASREGASGNTIYF
CDR3 DNA: TGTGCCAGCAGGGAGGGGGCCTCTGGAAACACCATATATTTT

CDR3 length: 13
clone size: few
D gene: -
J gene: TRBJ2-3
V gene: TRBV15
CDR3 protein: CATSRDKRGPQYF
CDR3 DNA: TGTGCCACCAGCAGAGATAAACGCGGCCCGCAGTATTTT

CDR3 length: 17
clone size: -
D gene: TRBD2
J gene: TRBJ2-5
V gene: TRBV15
CDR3 protein: CATSRDLLRGGGETQYF
CDR3 DNA: TGTGCCACCAGCAGAGATCTCCTGAGGGGCGGGGGAGAGACCCAGTACTTC

CDR3 length: 13
clone size: -
D gene: TRBD2
J gene: TRBJ2-7
V gene: TRBV7-2
CDR3 protein: CASRTSGGNEQYF
CDR3 DNA: TGTGCCAGCAGAACTAGCGGGGGGAACGAGCAGTACTTC

CDR3 length: 15
clone size: -
D gene: TRBD1
J gene: TRBJ1-2
V gene: TRBV3-1/TRBV3-2
CDR3 protein: CASSWTGVANYGYTF
CDR3 DNA: TGTGCCAGCAGCTGGACAGGGGTAGCTAACTATGGCTACACCTTC

CDR3 length: 14
clone size: -
D gene: TRBD1
J gene: TRBJ2-5
V gene: TRBV6-6
CDR3 protein: CASRQQGTKETQYF
CDR3 DNA: TGTGCCAGCAGACAACAGGGGACCAAAGAGACCCAGTACTTC

CDR3 length: 16
clone size: -
D gene: TRBD2
J gene: TRBJ2-3
V gene: TRBV5-4
CDR3 protein: CASSLRTSGGTDTQYF
CDR3 DNA: TGTGCCAGCAGCCTCCGGACTAGCGGGGGGACAGATACGCAGTATTTT

CDR3 length: 13
clone size: -
D gene: -
J gene: TRBJ2-5
V gene: TRBV2
CDR3 protein: CASSRDTQETQYF
CDR3 DNA: TGTGCCAGCAGTCGGGACACTCAAGAGACCCAGTACTTC

CDR3 length: 15
clone size: few
D gene: -
J gene: TRBJ1-2
V gene: TRBV3-1/TRBV3-2
CDR3 protein: CASSQEFREGYGYTF
CDR3 DNA: TGTGCCAGCAGCCAAGAGTTCCGGGAAGGGTACGGCTACACCTTC

CDR3 length: 14
clone size: -
D gene: TRBD1
J gene: TRBJ2-7
V gene: TRBV28
CDR3 protein: CASSTGGHGYEQYF
CDR3 DNA: TGTGCCAGCAGTACAGGGGGGCATGGCTACGAGCAGTACTTC

CDR3 length: 15
clone size: few
D gene: -
J gene: TRBJ1-2
V gene: TRBV6-1
CDR3 protein: CASSELAFPGYGYTF
CDR3 DNA: TGTGCCAGCAGTGAGCTGGCCTTCCCAGGATATGGCTACACCTTC